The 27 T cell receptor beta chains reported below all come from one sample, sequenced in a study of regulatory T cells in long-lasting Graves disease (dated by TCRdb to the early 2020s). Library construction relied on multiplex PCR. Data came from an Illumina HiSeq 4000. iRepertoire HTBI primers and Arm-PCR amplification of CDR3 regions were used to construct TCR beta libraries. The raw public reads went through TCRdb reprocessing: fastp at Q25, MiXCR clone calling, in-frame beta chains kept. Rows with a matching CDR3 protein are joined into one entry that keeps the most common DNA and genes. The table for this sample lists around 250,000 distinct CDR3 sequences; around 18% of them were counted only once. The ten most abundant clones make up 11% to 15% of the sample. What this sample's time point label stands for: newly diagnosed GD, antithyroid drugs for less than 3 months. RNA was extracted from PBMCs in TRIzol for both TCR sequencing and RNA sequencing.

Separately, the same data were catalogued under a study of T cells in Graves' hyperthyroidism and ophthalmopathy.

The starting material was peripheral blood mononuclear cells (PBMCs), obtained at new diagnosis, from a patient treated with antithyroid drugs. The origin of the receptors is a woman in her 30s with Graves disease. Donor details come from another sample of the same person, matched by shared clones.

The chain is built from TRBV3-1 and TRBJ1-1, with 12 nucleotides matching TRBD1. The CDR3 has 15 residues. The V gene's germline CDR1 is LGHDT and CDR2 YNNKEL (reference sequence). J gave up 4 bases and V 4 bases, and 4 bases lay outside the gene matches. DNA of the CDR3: TGTGCCAGCAGCCTGGGACAGGGGGCGGGCACTGAAGCTTTCTTT. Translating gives CASSLGQGAGTEAFF.

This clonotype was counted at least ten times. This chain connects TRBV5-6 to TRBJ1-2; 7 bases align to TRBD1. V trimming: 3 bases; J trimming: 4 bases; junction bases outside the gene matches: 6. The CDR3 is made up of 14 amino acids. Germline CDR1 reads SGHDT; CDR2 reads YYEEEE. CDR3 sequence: CASSWGTETYGYTF. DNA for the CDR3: TGTGCCAGCAGCTGGGGGACAGAGACCTATGGCTACACCTTC.

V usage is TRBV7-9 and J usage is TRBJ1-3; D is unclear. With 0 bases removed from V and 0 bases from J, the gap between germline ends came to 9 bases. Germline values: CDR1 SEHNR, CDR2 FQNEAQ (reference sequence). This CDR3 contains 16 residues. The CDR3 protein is CASSLARRSSGNTIYF. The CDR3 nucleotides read TGTGCCAGCAGCTTAGCTCGGCGGAGCTCTGGAAACACCATATATTTT.

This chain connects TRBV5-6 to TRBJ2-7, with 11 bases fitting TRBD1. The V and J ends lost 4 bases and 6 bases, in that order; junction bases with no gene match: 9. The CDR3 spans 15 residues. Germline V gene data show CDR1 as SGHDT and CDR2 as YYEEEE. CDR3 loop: CASSPKGQGVIEQYF. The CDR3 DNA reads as TGTGCCAGCAGCCCGAAGGGACAGGGGGTGATCGAGCAGTACTTC.

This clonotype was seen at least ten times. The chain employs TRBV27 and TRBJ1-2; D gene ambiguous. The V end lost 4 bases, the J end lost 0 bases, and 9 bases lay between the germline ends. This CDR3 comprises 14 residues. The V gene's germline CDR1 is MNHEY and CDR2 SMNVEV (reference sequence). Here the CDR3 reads CASSSTLSNYGYTF. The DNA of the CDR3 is TGTGCCAGCAGTTCTACCCTTTCTAACTATGGCTACACCTTC.

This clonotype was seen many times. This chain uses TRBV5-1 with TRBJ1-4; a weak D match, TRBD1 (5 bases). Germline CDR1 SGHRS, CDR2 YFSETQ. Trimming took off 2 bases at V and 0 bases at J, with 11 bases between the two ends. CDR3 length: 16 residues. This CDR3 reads CASSFGTSATNEKLFF. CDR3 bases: TGCGCCAGCAGCTTCGGGACTTCCGCAACTAATGAAAAACTGTTTTTT.

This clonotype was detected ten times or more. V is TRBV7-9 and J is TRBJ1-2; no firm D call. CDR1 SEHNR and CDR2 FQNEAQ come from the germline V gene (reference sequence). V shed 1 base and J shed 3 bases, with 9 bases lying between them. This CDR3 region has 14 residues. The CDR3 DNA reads TGTGCCAGCAGCTTAGTAGCGACGGACTATGGCTACACCTTC. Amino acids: CASSLVATDYGYTF.

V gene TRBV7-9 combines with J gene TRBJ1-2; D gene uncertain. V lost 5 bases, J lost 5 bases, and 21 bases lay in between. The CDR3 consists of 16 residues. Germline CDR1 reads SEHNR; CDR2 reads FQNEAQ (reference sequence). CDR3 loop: CASSLSLTDNRYGYTF. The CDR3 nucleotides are TGTGCCAGCAGCCTAAGCCTCACAGACAACCGTTATGGCTACACCTTC.

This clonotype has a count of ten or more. The CDR3 coding sequence is TGCAGTGCTAGAGACATACAGGCCCTGGGTGATCAGCCCCAGCATTTT. This encodes CSARDIQALGDQPQHF. The rearrangement uses TRBV20-1 and TRBJ1-5, with D possibly matching TRBD1 (5 bases). Germline-derived CDR1 and CDR2 are DFQATT and SNEGSKA (reference sequence). Deletions cut 0 bases from V and 5 bases from J, with 17 bases between. The CDR3 is made up of 16 amino acids.

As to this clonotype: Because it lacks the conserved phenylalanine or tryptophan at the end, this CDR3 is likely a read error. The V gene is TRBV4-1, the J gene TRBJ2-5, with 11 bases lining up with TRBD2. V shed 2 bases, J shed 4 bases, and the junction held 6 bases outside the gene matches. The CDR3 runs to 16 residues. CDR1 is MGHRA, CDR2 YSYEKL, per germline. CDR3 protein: CASSQLAGGRSETQYL. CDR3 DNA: TGCGCCAGCAGCCAACTAGCGGGGGGCAGATCAGAGACCCAGTACTTG.

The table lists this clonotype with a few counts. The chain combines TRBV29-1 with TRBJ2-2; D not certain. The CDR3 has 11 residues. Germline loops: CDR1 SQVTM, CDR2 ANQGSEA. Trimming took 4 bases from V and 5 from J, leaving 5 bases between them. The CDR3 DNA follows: TGCAGCGTTGGGGAAACCGGGGAGCTGTTTTTT. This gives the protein CSVGETGELFF.

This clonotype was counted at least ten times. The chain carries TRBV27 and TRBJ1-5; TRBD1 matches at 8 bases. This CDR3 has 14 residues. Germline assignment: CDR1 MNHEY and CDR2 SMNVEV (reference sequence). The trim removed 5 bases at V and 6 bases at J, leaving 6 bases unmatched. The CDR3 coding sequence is TGTGCCAGCAGTCTGCAGGGGGCAGTTCAGCCCCAGCATTTT. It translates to CASSLQGAVQPQHF.

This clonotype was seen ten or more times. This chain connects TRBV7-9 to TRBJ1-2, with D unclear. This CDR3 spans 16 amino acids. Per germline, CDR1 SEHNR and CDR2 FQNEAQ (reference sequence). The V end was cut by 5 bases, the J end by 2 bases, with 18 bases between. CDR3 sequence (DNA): TGTGCCAGCAGCCCCCCCGCGGGGAGCCGAAACTATGGCTACACCTTC. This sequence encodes CASSPPAGSRNYGYTF.

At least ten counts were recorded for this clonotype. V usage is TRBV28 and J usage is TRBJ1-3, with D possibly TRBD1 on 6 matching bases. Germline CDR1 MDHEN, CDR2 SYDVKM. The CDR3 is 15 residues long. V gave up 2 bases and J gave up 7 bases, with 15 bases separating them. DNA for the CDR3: TGTGCCAGCAGTTTACCACAGGGAAATTGGAACACCATATATTTT. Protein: CASSLPQGNWNTIYF.

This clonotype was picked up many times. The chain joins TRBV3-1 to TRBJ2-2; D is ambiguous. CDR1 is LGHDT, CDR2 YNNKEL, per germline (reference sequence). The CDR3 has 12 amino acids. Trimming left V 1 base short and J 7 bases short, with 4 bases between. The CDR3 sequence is CASSQGGGELFF. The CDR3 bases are TGTGCCAGCAGCCAAGGAGGCGGGGAGCTGTTTTTT.

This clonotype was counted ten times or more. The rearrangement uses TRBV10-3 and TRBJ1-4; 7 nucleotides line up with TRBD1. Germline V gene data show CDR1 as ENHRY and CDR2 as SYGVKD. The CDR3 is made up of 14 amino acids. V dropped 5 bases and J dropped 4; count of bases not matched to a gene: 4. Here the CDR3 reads CAISKGADNEKLFF. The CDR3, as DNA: TGTGCCATCAGTAAGGGGGCGGATAATGAAAAACTGTTTTTT.

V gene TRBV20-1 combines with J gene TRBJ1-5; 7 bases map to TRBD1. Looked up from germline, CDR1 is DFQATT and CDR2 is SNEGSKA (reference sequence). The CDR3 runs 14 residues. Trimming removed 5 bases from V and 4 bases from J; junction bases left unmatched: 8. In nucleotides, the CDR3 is TGCAGTGCTGGACAGGCCCCGAGGAATCAGCCCCAGCATTTT. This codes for CSAGQAPRNQPQHF.

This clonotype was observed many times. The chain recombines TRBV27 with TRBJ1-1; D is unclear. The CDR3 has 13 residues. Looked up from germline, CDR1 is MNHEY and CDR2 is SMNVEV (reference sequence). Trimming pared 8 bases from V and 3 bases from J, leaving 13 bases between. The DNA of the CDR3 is TGTGCCAGCTCCCACAATGGGGACACTGAAGCTTTCTTT. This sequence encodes CASSHNGDTEAFF.

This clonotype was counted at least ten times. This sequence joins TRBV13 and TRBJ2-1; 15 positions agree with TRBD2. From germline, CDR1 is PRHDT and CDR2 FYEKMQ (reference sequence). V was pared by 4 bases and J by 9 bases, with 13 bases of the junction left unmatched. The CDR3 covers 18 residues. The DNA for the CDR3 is TGTGCCAGCAGCTACGGACTAGCGGGGGGGCTTTGGACGGGTGAGCAGTTCTTC. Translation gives CASSYGLAGGLWTGEQFF.

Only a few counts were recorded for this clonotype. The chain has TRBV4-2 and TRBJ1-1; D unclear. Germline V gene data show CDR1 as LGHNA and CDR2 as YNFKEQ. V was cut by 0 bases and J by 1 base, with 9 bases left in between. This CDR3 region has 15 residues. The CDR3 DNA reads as TGTGCCAGCAGCCAAGATCCGTTTTCGAACACTGAAGCTTTCTTT. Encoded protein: CASSQDPFSNTEAFF.

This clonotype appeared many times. CDR3: CASSLDRGLYGYTF. The CDR3 DNA sequence: TGTGCCAGCAGCTTAGACAGGGGATTGTATGGCTACACCTTC. The gene calls are TRBV7-9 and TRBJ1-2; 7 bases are shared with TRBD1. CDR3 size: 14 residues. Germline V gene data show CDR1 as SEHNR and CDR2 as FQNEAQ (reference sequence). The trim removed 1 base at V and 5 bases at J, leaving 4 bases unmatched.

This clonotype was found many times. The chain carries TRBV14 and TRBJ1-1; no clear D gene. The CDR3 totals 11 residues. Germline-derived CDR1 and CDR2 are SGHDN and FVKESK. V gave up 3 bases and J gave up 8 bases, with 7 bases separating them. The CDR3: CASSHGVEAFF. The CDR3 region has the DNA TGTGCCAGCAGCCACGGGGTGGAAGCTTTCTTT.

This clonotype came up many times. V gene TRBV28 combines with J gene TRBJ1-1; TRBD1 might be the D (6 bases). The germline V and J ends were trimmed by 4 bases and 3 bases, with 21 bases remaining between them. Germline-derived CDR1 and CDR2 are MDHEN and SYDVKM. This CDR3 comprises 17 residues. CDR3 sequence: CASSSAQGRQGDTEAFF. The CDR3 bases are TGTGCCAGCAGTTCGGCTCAGGGGCGCCAAGGGGACACTGAAGCTTTCTTT.

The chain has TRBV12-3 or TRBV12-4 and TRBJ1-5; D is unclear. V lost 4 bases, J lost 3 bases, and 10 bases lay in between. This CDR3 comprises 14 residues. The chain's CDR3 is CASSSRGFNQPQHF. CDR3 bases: TGTGCCAGCAGTTCTCGCGGATTCAATCAGCCCCAGCATTTT.

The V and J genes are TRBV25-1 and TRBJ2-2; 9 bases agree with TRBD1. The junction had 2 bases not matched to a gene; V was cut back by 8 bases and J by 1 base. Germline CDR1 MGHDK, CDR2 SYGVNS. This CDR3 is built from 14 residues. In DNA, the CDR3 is TGTGCCAGCGCGACAGGGGGGAACACCGGGGAGCTGTTTTTT. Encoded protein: CASATGGNTGELFF.

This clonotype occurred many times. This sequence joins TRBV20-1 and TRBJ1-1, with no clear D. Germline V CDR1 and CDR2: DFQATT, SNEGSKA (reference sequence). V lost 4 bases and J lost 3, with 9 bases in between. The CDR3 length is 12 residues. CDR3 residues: CSAINPDTEAFF. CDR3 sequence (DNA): TGCAGTGCTATAAATCCCGACACTGAAGCTTTCTTT.

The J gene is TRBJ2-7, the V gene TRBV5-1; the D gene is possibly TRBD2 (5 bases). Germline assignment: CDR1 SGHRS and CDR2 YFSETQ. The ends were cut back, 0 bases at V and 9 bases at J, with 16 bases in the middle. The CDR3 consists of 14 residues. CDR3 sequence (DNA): TGCGCCAGCAGCTTGGATCTGGGAGTAAGGGTGCAGTACTTC. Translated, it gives CASSLDLGVRVQYF.